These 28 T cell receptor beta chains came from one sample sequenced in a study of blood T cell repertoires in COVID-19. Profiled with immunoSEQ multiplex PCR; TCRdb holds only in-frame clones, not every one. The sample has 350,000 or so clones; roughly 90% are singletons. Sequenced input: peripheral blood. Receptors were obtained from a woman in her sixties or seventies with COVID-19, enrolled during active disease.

CDR3 in DNA: TGCGCCAGCAGCCCCAGGACGCGGACAGGGGGATTAGAGACCCAGTACTTC. Translated: CASSPRTRTGGLETQYF. J is TRBJ2-5 and V is TRBV4-1, with 10 nucleotides matching TRBD1. Germline V gene data show CDR1 as MGHRA and CDR2 as YSYEKL. Germline trimming cut 4 bases from V and 4 bases from J; bases unmatched to any gene: 12. The CDR3 contains 17 residues.

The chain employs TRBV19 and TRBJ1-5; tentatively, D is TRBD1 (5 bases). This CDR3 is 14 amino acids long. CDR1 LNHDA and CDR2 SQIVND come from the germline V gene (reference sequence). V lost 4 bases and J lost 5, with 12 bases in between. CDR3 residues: CASSRQGDDQPQHF. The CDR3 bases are TGTGCCAGTAGTAGGCAGGGTGATGATCAGCCCCAGCATTTT.

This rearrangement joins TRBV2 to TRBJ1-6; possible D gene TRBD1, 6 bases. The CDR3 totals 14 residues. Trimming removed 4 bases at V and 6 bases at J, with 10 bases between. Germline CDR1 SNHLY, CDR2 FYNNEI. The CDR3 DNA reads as TGTGCCAGCAGTGGAACCAGGGGTAATTCACCCCTCCACTTT. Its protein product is CASSGTRGNSPLHF.

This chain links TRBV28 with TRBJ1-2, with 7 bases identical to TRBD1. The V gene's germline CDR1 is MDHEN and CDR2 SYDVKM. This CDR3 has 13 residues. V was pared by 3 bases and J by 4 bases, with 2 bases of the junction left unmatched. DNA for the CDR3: TGTGCCAGCAGTTTGGGACAGTCCTATGGCTACACCTTC. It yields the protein CASSLGQSYGYTF.

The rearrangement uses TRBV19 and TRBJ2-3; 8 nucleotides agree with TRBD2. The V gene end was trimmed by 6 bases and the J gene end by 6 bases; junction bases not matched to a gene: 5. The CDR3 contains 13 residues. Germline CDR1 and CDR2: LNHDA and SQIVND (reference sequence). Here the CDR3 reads CASRGLVFDTQYF. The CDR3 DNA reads TGTGCCAGTAGGGGACTAGTCTTCGATACGCAGTATTTT. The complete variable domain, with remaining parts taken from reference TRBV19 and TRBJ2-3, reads DGGITQSPKYLFRKEGQNVTLSCEQNLNHDAMYWYRQDPGQGLRLIYYSQIVNDFQKGDIAEGYSVSREKKESFPLTVTSAQKNPTAFYLCASRGLVFDTQYFGPGTRLTVL.

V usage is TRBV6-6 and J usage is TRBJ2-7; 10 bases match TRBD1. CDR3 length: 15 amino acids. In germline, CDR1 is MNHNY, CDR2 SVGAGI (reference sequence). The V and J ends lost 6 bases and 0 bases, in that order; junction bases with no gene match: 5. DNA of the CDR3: TGTGCCAGCAGGGCGGGACAGGGGCACTCCTACGAGCAGTACTTC. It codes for CASRAGQGHSYEQYF.

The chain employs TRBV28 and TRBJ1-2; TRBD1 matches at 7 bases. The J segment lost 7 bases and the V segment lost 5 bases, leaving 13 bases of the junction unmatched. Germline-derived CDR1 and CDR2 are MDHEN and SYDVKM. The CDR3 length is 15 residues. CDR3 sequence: CASSRQGSMLGGYTF. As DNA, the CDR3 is TGTGCCAGCAGTCGACAGGGTTCCATGTTAGGTGGCTACACCTTC.

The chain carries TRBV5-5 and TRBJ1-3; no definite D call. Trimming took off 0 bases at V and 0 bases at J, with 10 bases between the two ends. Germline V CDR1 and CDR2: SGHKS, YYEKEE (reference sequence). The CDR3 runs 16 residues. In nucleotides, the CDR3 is TGTGCCAGCAGCTTGGTGCCGGGAGTCTCTGGAAACACCATATATTTT. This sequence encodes CASSLVPGVSGNTIYF.

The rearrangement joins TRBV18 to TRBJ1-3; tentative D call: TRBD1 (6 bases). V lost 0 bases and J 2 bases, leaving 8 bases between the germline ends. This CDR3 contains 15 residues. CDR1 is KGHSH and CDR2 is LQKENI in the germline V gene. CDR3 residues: CASSPPQGPGNTIYF. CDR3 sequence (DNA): TGTGCCAGCTCACCACCACAGGGTCCTGGAAACACCATATATTTT.

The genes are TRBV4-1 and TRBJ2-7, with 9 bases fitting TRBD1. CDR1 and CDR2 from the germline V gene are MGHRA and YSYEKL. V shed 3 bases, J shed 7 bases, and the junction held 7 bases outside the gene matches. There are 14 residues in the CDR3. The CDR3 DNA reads TGCGCCAGCAGCCAGCGACAGGGGGTAGGGGAGCAGTACTTC. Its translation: CASSQRQGVGEQYF.

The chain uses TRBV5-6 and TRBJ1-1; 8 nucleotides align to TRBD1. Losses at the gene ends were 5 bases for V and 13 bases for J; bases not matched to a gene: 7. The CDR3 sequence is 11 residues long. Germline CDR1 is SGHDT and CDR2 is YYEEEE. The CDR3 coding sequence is TGTGCCAGCAGTGAGGACAGGGAGGGTTTCTTT. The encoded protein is CASSEDREGFF.

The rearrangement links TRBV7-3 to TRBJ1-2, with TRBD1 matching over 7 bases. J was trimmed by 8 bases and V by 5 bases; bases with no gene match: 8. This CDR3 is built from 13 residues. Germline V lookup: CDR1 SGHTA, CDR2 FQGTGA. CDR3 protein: CASSQGRQGGYTF. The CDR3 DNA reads TGTGCCAGCAGCCAGGGCAGACAGGGAGGCTACACCTTC.

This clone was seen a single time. The CDR3 loop reads CASTEQGFYTDTQYF. CDR3 bases: TGTGCCAGCACAGAACAGGGGTTTTACACAGATACGCAGTATTTT. The V call is TRBV2, the J call TRBJ2-3; the match to TRBD1 covers 7 bases. The CDR3 totals 15 residues. The V gene's germline CDR1 is SNHLY and CDR2 FYNNEI. V lost 7 bases, J lost 2 bases, and 9 bases stayed unmatched.

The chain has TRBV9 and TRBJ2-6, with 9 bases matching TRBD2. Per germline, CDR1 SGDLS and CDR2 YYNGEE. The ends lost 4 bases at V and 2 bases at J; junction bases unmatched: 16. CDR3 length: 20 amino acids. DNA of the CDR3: TGTGCCAGCAGCCCCGAGGGCCTAGCGGGGACTCAACCTGGGGCCAACGTCCTGACTTTC. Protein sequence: CASSPEGLAGTQPGANVLTF. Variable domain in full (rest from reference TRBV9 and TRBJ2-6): DSGVTQTPKHLITATGQRVTLRCSPRSGDLSVYWYQQSLDQGLQFLIQYYNGEERAKGNILERFSAQQFPDLHSELNLSSLELGDSALYFCASSPEGLAGTQPGANVLTFGAGSRLTVL.

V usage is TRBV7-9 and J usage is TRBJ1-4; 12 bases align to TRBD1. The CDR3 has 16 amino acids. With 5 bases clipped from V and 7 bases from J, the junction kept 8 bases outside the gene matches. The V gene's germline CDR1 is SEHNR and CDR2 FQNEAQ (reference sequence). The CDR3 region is CASSSRDRGRREKLFF. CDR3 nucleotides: TGTGCCAGCAGCAGCCGGGACAGGGGGCGGCGTGAAAAACTGTTTTTT.

The chain's CDR3 is CASSLLKGKPQHF. In nucleotides, the CDR3 is TGTGCCAGCAGTTTATTGAAGGGGAAGCCCCAGCATTTT. The chain is built from TRBV27 and TRBJ1-5, with D perhaps matching TRBD1 (5 bases). The CDR3 covers 13 residues. The germline CDR1 and CDR2 sequences are MNHEY and SMNVEV (reference sequence). Trimming removed 1 base from V and 8 bases from J, with 9 bases in between.

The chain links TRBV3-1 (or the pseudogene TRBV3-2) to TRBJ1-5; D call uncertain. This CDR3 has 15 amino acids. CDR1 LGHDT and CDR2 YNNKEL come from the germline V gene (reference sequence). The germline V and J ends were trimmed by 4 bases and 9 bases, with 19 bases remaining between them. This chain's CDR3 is CASSPNPEILPPQHF. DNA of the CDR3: TGTGCCAGCAGCCCAAACCCAGAAATTCTCCCGCCCCAGCATTTT.

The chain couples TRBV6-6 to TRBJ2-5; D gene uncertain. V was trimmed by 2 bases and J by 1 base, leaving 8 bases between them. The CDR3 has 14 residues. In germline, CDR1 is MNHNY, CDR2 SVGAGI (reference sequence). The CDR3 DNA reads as TGTGCCAGCAGTTACGGGCCCGGCCAAGAGACCCAGTACTTC. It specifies CASSYGPGQETQYF.

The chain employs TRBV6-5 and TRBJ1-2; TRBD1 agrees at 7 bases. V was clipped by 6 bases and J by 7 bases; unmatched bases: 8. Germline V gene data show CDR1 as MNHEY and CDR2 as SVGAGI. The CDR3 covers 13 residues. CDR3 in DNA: TGTGCCAGCAGCCCCGACAGGGCGGGTGGCTACACCTTC. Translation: CASSPDRAGGYTF.

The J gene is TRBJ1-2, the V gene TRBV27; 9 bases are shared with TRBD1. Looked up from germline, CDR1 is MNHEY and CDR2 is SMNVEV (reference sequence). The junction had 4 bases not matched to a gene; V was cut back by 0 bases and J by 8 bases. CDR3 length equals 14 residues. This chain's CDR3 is CASSLSNRGQGYTF. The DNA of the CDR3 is TGTGCCAGCAGTTTATCCAACAGGGGGCAGGGCTACACCTTC.

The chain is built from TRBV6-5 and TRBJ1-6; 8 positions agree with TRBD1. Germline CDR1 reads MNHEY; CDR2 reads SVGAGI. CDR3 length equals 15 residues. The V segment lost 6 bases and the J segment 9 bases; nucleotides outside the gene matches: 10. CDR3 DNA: TGTGCCAGCAGACCCTTTAGGACAGGGAGTTCACCCCTCCACTTT. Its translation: CASRPFRTGSSPLHF.

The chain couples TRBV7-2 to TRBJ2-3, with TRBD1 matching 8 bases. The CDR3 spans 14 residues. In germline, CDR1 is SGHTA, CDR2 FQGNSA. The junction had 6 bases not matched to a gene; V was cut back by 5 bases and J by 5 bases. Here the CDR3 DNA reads TGTGCCAGCAGCCCGGACAGGGTTAAAGATACGCAGTATTTT. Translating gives CASSPDRVKDTQYF.

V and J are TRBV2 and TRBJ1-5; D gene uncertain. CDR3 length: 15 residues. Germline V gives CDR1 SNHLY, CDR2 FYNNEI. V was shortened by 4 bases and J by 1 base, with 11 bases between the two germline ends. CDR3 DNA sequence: TGTGCCAGCAGTGGCCGAGGGTTGAGCAATCAGCCCCAGCATTTT. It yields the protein CASSGRGLSNQPQHF.

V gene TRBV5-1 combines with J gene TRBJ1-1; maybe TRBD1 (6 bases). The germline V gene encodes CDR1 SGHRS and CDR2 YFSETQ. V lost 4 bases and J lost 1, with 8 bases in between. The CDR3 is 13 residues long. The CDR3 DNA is TGCGCCAGCAGCGAACAGGGGAACACTGAAGCTTTCTTT. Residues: CASSEQGNTEAFF.

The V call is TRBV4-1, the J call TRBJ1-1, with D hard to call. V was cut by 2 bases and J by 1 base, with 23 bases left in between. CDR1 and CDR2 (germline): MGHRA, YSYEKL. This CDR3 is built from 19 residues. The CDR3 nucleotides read TGCGCCAGCAGCCAAAGATCGGTTCGGGAAGGACCAAAGAACACTGAAGCTTTCTTT. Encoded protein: CASSQRSVREGPKNTEAFF.

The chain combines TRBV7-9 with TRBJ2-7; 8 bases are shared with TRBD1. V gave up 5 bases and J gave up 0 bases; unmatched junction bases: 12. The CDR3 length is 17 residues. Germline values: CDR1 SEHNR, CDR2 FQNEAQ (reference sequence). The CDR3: CASSLPRTGYHSYEQYF. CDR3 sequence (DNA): TGTGCCAGCAGCCTTCCTCGGACAGGGTATCACTCCTACGAGCAGTACTTC.

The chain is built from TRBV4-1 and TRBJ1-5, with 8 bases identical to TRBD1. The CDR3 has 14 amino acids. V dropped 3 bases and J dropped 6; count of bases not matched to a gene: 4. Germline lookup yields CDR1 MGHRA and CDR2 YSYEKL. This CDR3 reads CASSHGQGGQPQHF. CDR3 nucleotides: TGCGCCAGCAGCCACGGACAGGGAGGTCAGCCCCAGCATTTT.

CDR3 nucleotide sequence: TGCGCCAGCAGCTTGGCCCTCACTACCGGGGCCAACGTCCTGACTTTC. Translation: CASSLALTTGANVLTF. The chain recombines TRBV5-1 with TRBJ2-6; D uncertain. This CDR3 comprises 16 residues. Between the trimmed V and J ends, which lost 0 bases and 4 bases, there was a span of 11 bases. Germline lookup yields CDR1 SGHRS and CDR2 YFSETQ. Together with reference TRBV5-1 and TRBJ2-6, the CDR3 gives the full variable domain: KAGVTQTPRYLIKTRGQQVTLSCSPISGHRSVSWYQQTPGQGLQFLFEYFSETQRNKGNFPGRFSGRQFSNSRSEMNVSTLELGDSALYLCASSLALTTGANVLTFGAGSRLTVL.